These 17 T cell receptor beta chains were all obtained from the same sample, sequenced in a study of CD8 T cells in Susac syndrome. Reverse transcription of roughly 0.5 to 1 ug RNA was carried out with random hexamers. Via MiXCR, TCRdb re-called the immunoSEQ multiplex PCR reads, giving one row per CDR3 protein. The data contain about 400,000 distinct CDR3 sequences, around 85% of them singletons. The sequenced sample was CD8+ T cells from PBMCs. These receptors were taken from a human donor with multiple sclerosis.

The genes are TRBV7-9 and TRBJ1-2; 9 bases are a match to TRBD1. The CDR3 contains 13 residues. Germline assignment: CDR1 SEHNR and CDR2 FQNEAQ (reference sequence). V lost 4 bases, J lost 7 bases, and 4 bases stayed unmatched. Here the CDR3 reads CASSSTGGGGYTF. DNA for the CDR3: TGTGCCAGCAGCTCCACAGGGGGCGGTGGCTACACCTTC. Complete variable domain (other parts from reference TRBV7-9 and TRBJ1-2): DTGVSQNPRHKITKRGQNVTFRCDPISEHNRLYWYRQTLGQGPEFLTYFQNEAQLEKSRLLSDRFSAERPKGSFSTLEIQRTEQGDSAMYLCASSSTGGGGYTFGSGTRLTVV.

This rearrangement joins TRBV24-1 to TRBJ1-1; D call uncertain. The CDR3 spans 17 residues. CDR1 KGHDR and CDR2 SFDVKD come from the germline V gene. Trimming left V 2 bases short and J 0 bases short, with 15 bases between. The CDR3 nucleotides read TGTGCCACCAGTGATTCCCCCGCCCAGACCTTGAACACTGAAGCTTTCTTT. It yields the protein CATSDSPAQTLNTEAFF.

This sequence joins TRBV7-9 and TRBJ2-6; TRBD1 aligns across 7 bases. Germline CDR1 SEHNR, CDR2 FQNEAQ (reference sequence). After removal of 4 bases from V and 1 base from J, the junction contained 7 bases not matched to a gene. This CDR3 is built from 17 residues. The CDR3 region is CASSSTGSFSGANVLTF. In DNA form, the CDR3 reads TGTGCCAGCAGCTCGACAGGGAGCTTTTCTGGGGCCAACGTCCTGACTTTC.

CDR3 region: CASSLTHEKLFF. The CDR3 bases are TGTGCCAGCAGCTTAACCCATGAAAAACTGTTTTTT. V and J are TRBV7-9 and TRBJ1-4; D remains ambiguous. Germline CDR1 is SEHNR and CDR2 is FQNEAQ (reference sequence). V lost 2 bases and J lost 6, with 4 bases in between. The CDR3 has 12 amino acids.

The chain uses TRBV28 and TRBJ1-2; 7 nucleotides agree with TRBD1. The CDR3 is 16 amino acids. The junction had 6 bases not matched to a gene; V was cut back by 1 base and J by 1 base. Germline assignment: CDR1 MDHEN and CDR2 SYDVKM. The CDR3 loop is CASSLSGTEDNYGYTF. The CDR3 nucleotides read TGTGCCAGCAGTTTATCAGGGACAGAAGATAACTATGGCTACACCTTC.

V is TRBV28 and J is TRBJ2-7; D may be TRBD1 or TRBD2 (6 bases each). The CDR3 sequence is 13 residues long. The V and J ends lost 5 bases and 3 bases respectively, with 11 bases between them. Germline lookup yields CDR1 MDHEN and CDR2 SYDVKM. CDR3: CASSPGGLYEQYF. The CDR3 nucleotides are TGTGCCAGCAGTCCCGGGGGCCTCTACGAGCAGTACTTC.

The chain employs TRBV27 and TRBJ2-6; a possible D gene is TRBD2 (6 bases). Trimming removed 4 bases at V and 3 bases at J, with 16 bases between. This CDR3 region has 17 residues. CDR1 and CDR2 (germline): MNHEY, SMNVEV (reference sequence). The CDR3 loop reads CASSSRDWGFGANVLTF. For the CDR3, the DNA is TGTGCCAGCAGTTCAAGGGACTGGGGCTTTGGGGCCAACGTCCTGACTTTC.

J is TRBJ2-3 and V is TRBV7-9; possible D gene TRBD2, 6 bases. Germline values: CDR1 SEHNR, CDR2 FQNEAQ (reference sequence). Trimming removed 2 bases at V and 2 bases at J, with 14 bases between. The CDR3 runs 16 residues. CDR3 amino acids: CASSLIGGDYTDTQYF. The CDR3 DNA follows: TGTGCCAGCAGCTTAATCGGCGGGGATTACACAGATACGCAGTATTTT.

The CDR3 nucleotides are TGTGCCAGCAGCTTTGGGGTGGAGACCCAGTACTTC. Amino acids: CASSFGVETQYF. V is TRBV5-5 and J is TRBJ2-5; no clear D. The CDR3 runs 12 residues. Germline V gives CDR1 SGHKS, CDR2 YYEKEE (reference sequence). Trimming removed 2 bases from V and 5 bases from J, with 7 bases in between.

This CDR3 reads CASTISGGTGFGYTF. In DNA, the CDR3 is TGTGCCAGTACCATCAGCGGGGGCACTGGCTTCGGCTACACCTTC. This chain joins TRBV19 and TRBJ1-2; a possible D gene is TRBD1 (6 bases). The CDR3 is made up of 15 amino acids. The germline gives CDR1 LNHDA, CDR2 SQIVND (reference sequence). With 7 bases removed from V and 8 bases from J, the gap between germline ends came to 23 bases.

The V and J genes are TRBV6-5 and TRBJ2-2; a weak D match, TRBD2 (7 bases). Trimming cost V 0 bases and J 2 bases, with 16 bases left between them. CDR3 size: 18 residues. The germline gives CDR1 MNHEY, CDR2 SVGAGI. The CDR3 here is CASSYSSMGGPNTGELFF. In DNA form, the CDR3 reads TGTGCCAGCAGTTACTCGAGTATGGGGGGGCCCAACACCGGGGAGCTGTTTTTT.

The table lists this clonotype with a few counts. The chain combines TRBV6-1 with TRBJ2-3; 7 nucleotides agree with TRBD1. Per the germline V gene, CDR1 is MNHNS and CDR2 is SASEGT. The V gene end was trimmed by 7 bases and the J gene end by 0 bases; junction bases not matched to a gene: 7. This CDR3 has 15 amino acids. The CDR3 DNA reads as TGTGCCAGCATACGTCCGACAGGGAGCACAGATACGCAGTATTTT. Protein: CASIRPTGSTDTQYF.

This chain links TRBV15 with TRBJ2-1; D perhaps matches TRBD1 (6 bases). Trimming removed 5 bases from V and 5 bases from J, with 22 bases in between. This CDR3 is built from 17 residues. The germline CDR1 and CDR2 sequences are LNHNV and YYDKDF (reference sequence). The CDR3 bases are TGTGCCACCAGCTTCGTCCCCGGGACATCCCAAAACAATGAGCAGTTCTTC. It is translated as CATSFVPGTSQNNEQFF.

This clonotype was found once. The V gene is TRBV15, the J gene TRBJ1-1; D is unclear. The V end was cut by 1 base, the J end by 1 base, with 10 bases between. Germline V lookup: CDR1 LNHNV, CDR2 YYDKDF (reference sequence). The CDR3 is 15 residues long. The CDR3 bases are TGTGCCACCAGCAGAGTCATCGGAGGGAACACTGAAGCTTTCTTT. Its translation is CATSRVIGGNTEAFF.

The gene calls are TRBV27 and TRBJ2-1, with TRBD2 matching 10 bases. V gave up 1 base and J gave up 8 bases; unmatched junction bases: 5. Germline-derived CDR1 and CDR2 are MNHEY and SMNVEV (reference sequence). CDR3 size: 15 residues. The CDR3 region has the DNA TGTGCCAGCAGTTTATTCACTAGCGGGGACCATGAGCAGTTCTTC. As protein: CASSLFTSGDHEQFF.

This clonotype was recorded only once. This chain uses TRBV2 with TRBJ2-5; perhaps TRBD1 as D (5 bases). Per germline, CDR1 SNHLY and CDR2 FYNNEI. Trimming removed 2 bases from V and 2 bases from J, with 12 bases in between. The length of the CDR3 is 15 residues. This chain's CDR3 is CASSELFQGQETQYF. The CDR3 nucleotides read TGTGCCAGCAGTGAACTTTTCCAGGGACAAGAGACCCAGTACTTC.

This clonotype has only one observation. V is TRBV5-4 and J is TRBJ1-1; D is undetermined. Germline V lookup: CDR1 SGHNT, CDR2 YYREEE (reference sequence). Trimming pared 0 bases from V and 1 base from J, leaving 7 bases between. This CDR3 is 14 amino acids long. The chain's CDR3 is CASSLESGNTEAFF. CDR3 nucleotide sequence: TGTGCCAGCAGCTTGGAGTCGGGGAACACTGAAGCTTTCTTT.